Listed below are T cell receptor beta chains from one sample, sequenced in a study of cytomegalovirus exposure and HLA in healthy donors. TCRdb's copy holds only in-frame clones and misses some; the assay was immunoSEQ multiplex PCR. The data hold 100,000 to 150,000 clones, with around 72% observed a single time. The sample comprised PBMCs. These receptors were taken from a woman aged 40 to 55 in good health and CMV-seronegative. Both conserved end residues are part of each CDR3. Fields, in order: J gene, V gene, CDR3 protein.

j_gene: TRBJ1-4; v_gene: TRBV29-1; CDR3aa: CSVGREGEKLFF
j_gene: TRBJ2-1; v_gene: TRBV5-5; CDR3aa: CASRKWTVYNEQFF
j_gene: TRBJ1-1; v_gene: TRBV30; CDR3aa: CAWIEGALNTEAFF
j_gene: TRBJ1-2; v_gene: TRBV6-6; CDR3aa: CASSSLLGPMVYGYTF
j_gene: TRBJ1-1; v_gene: TRBV30; CDR3aa: CAWNLIQGNTEAFF
j_gene: TRBJ1-3; v_gene: TRBV6-5; CDR3aa: CASSSPGNTIYF
j_gene: TRBJ2-2; v_gene: TRBV14; CDR3aa: CASSHRDFTGELFF
j_gene: TRBJ2-3; v_gene: TRBV10-3; CDR3aa: CAISGRQGNTDTQYF
j_gene: TRBJ1-1; v_gene: TRBV7-9; CDR3aa: CASSQPTGNTEAFF
j_gene: TRBJ2-7; v_gene: TRBV2; CDR3aa: CASRDRGTTYEQYF
j_gene: TRBJ2-1; v_gene: TRBV10-2; CDR3aa: CASKSDRVRLPDEQFF
j_gene: TRBJ2-7; v_gene: TRBV9; CDR3aa: CASSLKLAGVGEQYF
j_gene: TRBJ2-7; v_gene: TRBV30; CDR3aa: CAWHTPLAPEQYF
j_gene: TRBJ1-5; v_gene: TRBV7-2; CDR3aa: CASSLLTQQPQHF
j_gene: TRBJ1-2; v_gene: TRBV23-1; CDR3aa: CASSHQGADYGYTF
j_gene: TRBJ1-1; v_gene: TRBV6-5; CDR3aa: CASRGQGRTEAFF
j_gene: TRBJ1-4; v_gene: TRBV11-2; CDR3aa: CASSSNRVTNEKLFF
j_gene: TRBJ2-3; v_gene: TRBV6-1; CDR3aa: CASSVRDRGTDTQYF
j_gene: TRBJ2-4; v_gene: TRBV19; CDR3aa: CASSIPTSGRALAKNIQYF
j_gene: TRBJ2-7; v_gene: TRBV30; CDR3aa: CALPPPGALSYEQYF
j_gene: TRBJ1-6; v_gene: TRBV27; CDR3aa: CASAGGASPSSPLHF
j_gene: TRBJ1-2; v_gene: TRBV9; CDR3aa: CASSVGSGDIYGYTF
j_gene: TRBJ1-1; v_gene: TRBV29-1; CDR3aa: CSGDLRQGMNTEAFF
j_gene: TRBJ1-4; v_gene: TRBV9; CDR3aa: CASSTDRMHEKLFF
j_gene: TRBJ2-7; v_gene: TRBV5-1; CDR3aa: CASSPDNSYEQYF
j_gene: TRBJ2-2; v_gene: TRBV7-9; CDR3aa: CASSTKSPRLAGGELFF
j_gene: TRBJ2-1; v_gene: TRBV7-2; CDR3aa: CASSLGLAVSYNEQFF
j_gene: TRBJ1-6; v_gene: TRBV10-1; CDR3aa: CASSESGISPLHF
j_gene: TRBJ2-5; v_gene: TRBV5-4; CDR3aa: CASSFRLAGQETQYF
j_gene: TRBJ2-3; v_gene: TRBV11-2; CDR3aa: CASSPRTGLTDTQYF